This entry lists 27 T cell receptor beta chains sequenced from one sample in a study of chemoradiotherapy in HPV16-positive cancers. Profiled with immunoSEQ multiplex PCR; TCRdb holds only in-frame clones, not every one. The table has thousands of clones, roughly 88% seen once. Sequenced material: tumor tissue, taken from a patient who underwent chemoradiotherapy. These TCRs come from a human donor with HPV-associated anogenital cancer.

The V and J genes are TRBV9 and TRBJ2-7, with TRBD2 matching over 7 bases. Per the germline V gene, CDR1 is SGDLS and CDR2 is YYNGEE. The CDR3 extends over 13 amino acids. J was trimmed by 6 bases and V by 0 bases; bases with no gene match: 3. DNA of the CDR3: TGTGCCAGCAGCGTAGGCGGGAGCGGCGAGCAGTACTTC. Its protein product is CASSVGGSGEQYF.

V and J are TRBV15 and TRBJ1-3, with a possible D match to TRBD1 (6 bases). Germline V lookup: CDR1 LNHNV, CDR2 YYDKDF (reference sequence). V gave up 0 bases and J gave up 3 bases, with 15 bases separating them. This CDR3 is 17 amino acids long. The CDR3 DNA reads TGTGCCACCAGCAGAGATTCATTGGGGGCTGTTGGAAACACCATATATTTT. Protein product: CATSRDSLGAVGNTIYF. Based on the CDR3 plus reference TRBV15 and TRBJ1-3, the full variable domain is DAMVIQNPRYQVTQFGKPVTLSCSQTLNHNVMYWYQQKSSQAPKLLFHYYDKDFNNEADTPDNFQSRRPNTSFCFLDIRSPGLGDTAMYLCATSRDSLGAVGNTIYFGEGSWLTVV.

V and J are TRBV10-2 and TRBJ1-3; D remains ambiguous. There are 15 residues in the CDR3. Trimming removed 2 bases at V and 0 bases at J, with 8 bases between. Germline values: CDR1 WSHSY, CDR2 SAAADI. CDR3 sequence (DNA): TGCGCCAGCAGTGAGCTAGGGAGCTCTGGAAACACCATATATTTT. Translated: CASSELGSSGNTIYF.

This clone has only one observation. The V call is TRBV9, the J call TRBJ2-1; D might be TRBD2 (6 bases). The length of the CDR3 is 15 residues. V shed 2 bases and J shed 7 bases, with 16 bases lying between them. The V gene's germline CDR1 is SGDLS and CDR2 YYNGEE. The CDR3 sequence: CASSVNSGLANEQFF. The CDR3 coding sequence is TGTGCCAGCAGCGTGAATAGCGGCCTCGCGAATGAGCAGTTCTTC.

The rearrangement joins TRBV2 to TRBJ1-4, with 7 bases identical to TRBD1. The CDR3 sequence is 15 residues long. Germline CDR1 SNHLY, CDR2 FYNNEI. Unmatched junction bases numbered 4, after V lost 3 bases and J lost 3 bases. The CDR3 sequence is CASSDVGTANEKLFF. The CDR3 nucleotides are TGTGCCAGCAGTGACGTAGGGACAGCTAATGAAAAACTGTTTTTT.

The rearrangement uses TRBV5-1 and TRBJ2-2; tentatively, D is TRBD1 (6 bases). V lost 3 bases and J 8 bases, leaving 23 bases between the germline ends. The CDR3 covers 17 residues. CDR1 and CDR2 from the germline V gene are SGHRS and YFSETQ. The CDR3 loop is CASSSTLTGHFRGELFF. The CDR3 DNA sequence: TGCGCCAGCAGCTCAACACTGACGGGACATTTCCGTGGGGAGCTGTTTTTT.

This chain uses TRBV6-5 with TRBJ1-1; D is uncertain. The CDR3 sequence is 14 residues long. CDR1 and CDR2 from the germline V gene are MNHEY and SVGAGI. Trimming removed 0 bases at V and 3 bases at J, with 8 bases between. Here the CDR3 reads CASSYSRFHTEAFF. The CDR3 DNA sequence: TGTGCCAGCAGTTACTCGAGGTTTCACACTGAAGCTTTCTTT.

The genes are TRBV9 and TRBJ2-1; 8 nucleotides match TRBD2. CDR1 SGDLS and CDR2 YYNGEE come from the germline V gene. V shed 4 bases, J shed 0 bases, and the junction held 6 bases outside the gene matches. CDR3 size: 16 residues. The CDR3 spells CASSPPGGSSYNEQFF. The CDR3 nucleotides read TGTGCCAGCAGCCCACCGGGGGGGAGCTCCTACAATGAGCAGTTCTTC.

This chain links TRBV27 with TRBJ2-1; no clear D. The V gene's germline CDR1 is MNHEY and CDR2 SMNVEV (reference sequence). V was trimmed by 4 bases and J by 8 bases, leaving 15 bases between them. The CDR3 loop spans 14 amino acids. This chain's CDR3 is CASSWSNGRDEQFF. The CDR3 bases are TGTGCCAGCAGTTGGAGTAATGGCCGGGATGAGCAGTTCTTC.

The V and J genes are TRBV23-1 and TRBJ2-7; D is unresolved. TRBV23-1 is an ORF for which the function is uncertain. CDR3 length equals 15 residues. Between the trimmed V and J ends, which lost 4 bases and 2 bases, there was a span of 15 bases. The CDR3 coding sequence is TGCGCCAGCAGTCCAATAACAGATTTCCCCTACGAGCAGTACTTC. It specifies CASSPITDFPYEQYF.

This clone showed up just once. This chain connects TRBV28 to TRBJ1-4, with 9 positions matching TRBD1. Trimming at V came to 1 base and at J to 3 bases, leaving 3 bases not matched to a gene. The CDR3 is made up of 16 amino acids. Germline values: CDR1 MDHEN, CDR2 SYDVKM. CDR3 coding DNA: TGTGCCAGCAGTTTATTTTGGACAGGGGCTAATGAAAAACTGTTTTTT. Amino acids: CASSLFWTGANEKLFF.

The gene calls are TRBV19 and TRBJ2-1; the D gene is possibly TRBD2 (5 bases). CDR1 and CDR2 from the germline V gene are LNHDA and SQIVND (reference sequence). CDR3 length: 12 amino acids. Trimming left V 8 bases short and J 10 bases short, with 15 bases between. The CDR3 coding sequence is TGTGCCAGTCGACTTGGAGCGGAGGAGCAGTTCTTC. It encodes CASRLGAEEQFF.

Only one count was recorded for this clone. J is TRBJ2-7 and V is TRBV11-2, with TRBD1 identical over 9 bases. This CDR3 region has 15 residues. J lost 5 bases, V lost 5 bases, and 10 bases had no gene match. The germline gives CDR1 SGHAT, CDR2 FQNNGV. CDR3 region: CASSPPWDRDHEQYF. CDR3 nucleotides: TGTGCCAGCAGCCCCCCCTGGGACAGGGACCACGAGCAGTACTTC.

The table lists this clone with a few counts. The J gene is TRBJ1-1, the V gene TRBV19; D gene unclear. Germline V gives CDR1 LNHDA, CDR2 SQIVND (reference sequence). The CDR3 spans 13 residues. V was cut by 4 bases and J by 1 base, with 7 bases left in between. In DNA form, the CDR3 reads TGTGCCAGTAGTACTTCAGGGAACACTGAAGCTTTCTTT. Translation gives CASSTSGNTEAFF.

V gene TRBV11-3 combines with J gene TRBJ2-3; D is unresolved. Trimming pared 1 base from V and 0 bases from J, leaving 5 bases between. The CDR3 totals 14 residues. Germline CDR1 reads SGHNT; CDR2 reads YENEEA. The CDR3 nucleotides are TGTGCCAGCAGCTTAGGAAGAAGCACAGATACGCAGTATTTT. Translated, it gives CASSLGRSTDTQYF.

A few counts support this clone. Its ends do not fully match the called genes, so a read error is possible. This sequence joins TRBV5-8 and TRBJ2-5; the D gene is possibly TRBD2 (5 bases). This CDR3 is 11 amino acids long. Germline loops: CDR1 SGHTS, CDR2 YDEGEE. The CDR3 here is CASSSLGPGDF. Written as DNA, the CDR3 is TGTGCCAGCAGCTCCCTTGGACCCGGGGACTTC.

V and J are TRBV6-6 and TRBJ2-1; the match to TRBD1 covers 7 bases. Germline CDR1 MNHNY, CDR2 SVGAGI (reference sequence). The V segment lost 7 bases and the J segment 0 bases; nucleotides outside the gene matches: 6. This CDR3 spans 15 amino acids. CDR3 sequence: CASIEQGSSYNEQFF. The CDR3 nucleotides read TGTGCCAGCATCGAACAGGGGAGCTCCTACAATGAGCAGTTCTTC.

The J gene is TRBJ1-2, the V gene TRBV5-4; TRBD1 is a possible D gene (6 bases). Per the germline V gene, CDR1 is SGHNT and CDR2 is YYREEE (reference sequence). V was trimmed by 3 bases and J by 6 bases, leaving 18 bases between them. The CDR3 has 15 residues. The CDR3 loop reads CASSSKLQGRDGYTF. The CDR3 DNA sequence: TGTGCCAGCAGCTCCAAACTACAGGGTAGGGATGGCTACACCTTC.

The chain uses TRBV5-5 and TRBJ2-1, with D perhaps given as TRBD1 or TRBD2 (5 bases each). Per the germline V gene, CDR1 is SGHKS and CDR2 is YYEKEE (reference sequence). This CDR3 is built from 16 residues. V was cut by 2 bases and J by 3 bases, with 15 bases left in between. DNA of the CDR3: TGTGCCAGCAGCTTTTCCGGGGCGCGGAACTACAATGAGCAGTTCTTC. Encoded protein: CASSFSGARNYNEQFF.

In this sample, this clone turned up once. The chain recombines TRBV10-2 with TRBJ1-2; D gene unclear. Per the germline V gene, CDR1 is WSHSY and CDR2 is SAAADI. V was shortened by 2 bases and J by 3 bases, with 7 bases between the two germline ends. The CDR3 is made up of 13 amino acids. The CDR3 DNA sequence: TGCGCCAGCAGTGAGGAGAACTACTATGGCTACACCTTC. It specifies CASSEENYYGYTF.

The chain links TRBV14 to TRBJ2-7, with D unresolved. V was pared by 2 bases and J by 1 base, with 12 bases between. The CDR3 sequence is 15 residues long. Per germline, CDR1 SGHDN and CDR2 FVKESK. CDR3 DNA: TGTGCCAGCAGCCAAAACCCCCCCTTTTCCTACGAGCAGTACGTC. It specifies CASSQNPPFSYEQYV.

CDR3 residues: CASSKRRENQPQHF. DNA for the CDR3: TGTGCCAGCAGTAAAAGGAGGGAAAATCAGCCCCAGCATTTT. The chain is built from TRBV2 and TRBJ1-5; no definite D call. V was trimmed by 5 bases and J by 4 bases, leaving 12 bases between them. The CDR3 runs to 14 residues. Germline assignment: CDR1 SNHLY and CDR2 FYNNEI.

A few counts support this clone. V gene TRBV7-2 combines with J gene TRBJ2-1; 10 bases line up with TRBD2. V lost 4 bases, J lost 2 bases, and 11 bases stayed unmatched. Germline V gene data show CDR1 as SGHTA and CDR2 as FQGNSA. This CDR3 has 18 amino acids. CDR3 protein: CASSWVAGGQGTYNEQFF. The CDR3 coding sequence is TGTGCCAGCAGCTGGGTAGCGGGAGGCCAAGGGACCTACAATGAGCAGTTCTTC.

Here the CDR3 reads CASSADRGWGEQYV. CDR3 nucleotide sequence: TGTGCCAGCAGCGCCGACAGGGGGTGGGGGGAGCAGTACGTC. The chain carries TRBV7-2 and TRBJ2-7; 9 positions match TRBD1. This CDR3 is 14 amino acids long. The germline gives CDR1 SGHTA, CDR2 FQGNSA. Trimming removed 5 bases from V and 7 bases from J; junction bases left unmatched: 9.

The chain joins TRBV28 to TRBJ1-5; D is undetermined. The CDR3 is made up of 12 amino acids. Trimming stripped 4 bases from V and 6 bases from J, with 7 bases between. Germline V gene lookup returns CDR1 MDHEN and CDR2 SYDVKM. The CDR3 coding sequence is TGTGCCAGCAGTTCGGTTGCTCAGCCCCAGCATTTT. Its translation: CASSSVAQPQHF.

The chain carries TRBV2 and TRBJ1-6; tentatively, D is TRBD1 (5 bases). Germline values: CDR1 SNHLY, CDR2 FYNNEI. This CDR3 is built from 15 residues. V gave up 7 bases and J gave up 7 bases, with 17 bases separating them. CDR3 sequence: CASNPQGLKNSPLHF. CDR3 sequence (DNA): TGTGCCAGCAATCCTCAGGGATTGAAGAATTCACCCCTCCACTTT.

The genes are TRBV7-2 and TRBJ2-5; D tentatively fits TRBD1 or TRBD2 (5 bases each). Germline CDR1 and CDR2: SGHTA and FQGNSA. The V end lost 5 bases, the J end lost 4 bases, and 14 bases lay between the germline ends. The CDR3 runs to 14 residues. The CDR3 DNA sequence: TGTGCCAGCAGCCCCTTAGGGGCGGGAGAGACCCAGTACTTC. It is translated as CASSPLGAGETQYF.